This is a list of T cell receptor beta chains from one sample in a study of blood T cells in healthy people across ages. One entry per CDR3 protein, called by TCRdb with MiXCR from the 5' RACE reads. The sample gives roughly 800,000 distinct CDR3 sequences, more than 45% of which show up once; 20% to 25% is in the top ten. What was sequenced was blood. The receptors come from a man aged 25-45 years in good health. Both conserved end residues are part of each CDR3. The D gene is left open where the match is weak. The listing skips clone size in some rows; elsewhere it reads once, few, many or a size class.

v_call	clone_size	d_call	j_call	cdr3_aa	cdr3_nt
TRBV7-2	-	-	TRBJ2-7	CASSLSYVGGQERVREQYF	TGTGCCAGCAGCTTATCTTATGTTGGGGGGCAGGAGCGGGTCAGGGAGCAGTACTTC
TRBV7-2	-	TRBD2	TRBJ2-7	CASSLVSAGTSGRAGEQYF	TGTGCCAGCAGCTTAGTTAGTGCCGGGACTAGCGGGAGGGCCGGCGAGCAGTACTTC
TRBV14	-	-	TRBJ2-7	CASSQFNSYEQYF	TGTGCCAGCAGCCAATTTAACTCCTACGAGCAGTACTTC
TRBV3-1	-	TRBD2	TRBJ2-7	CASSAEKGLAGDEQYF	TGTGCCAGCAGCGCGGAGAAAGGACTAGCGGGAGACGAGCAGTACTTC
TRBV27	-	-	TRBJ2-7	CASQDDEQYF	TGTGCCAGCCAGGACGACGAGCAGTACTTC
TRBV7-9	-	-	TRBJ2-1	CASTSRGAYNEQFF	TGTGCCAGCACCTCAAGGGGTGCCTACAATGAGCAGTTCTTC
TRBV6-2/TRBV6-3	-	-	TRBJ2-3	CASARGAGIDTQYF	TGTGCCAGTGCTCGCGGCGCGGGGATAGATACGCAGTATTTT
TRBV7-8	-	-	TRBJ1-5	CASSARGGGQPQHF	TGTGCCAGCAGCGCTAGAGGTGGGGGCCAGCCCCAGCATTTT
TRBV6-5	-	-	TRBJ1-1	CASSYSRTGDTEAFF	TGTGCCAGCAGTTACTCGAGGACGGGGGACACTGAAGCTTTCTTT
TRBV6-2/TRBV6-3	few	-	TRBJ2-3	CASSSSTKDTQYF	TGTGCCAGCAGTTCCTCTACAAAAGATACGCAGTATTTT
TRBV7-8	-	-	TRBJ1-1	CASSHRGFAGMAGATEAFF	TGTGCCAGCAGCCATCGGGGGTTCGCAGGGATGGCGGGGGCCACTGAAGCTTTCTTT
TRBV4-1	-	TRBD1	TRBJ1-1	CASSHRDRPNTEAFF	TGCGCCAGCAGCCATCGGGACAGGCCGAACACTGAAGCTTTCTTT
TRBV10-1	few	-	TRBJ2-5	CASSEVRSLGETQYF	TGCGCCAGCAGTGAGGTTCGCTCCCTGGGGGAGACCCAGTACTTC
TRBV5-1	-	-	TRBJ2-7	CASSSRTAPGDEQYF	TGCGCCAGCAGCTCTAGGACTGCCCCTGGAGACGAGCAGTACTTC
TRBV10-1	-	TRBD2	TRBJ2-1	CASSESTSSSYNEQFF	TGCGCCAGCAGTGAGTCGACTAGCAGTTCCTACAATGAGCAGTTCTTC
TRBV25-1	-	-	TRBJ2-7	CASSESSSGAGLLPYEQYF	TGTGCCAGCAGTGAATCGTCCTCCGGCGCGGGTCTACTACCCTACGAGCAGTACTTC
TRBV20-1	-	TRBD2	TRBJ2-1	CSAKDSSGSGNEQFF	TGCAGTGCCAAGGACTCCAGCGGGAGTGGGAATGAGCAGTTCTTC
TRBV24-1	-	TRBD2	TRBJ2-1	CATSWKGSGANEQFF	TGTGCCACCAGTTGGAAGGGCAGCGGGGCGAATGAGCAGTTCTTC
TRBV29-1	few	-	TRBJ2-7	CSVEDPDGYEQYF	TGCAGCGTTGAAGATCCGGACGGCTACGAGCAGTACTTC
TRBV28	-	-	TRBJ2-4	CASKGRGVLAKNIQYF	TGTGCCAGCAAGGGTAGGGGTGTCCTAGCCAAAAACATTCAGTACTTC
TRBV20-1	-	TRBD2	TRBJ2-1	CSATSLSGGLNEQFF	TGCAGTGCTACATCCCTTTCGGGGGGGCTAAATGAGCAGTTCTTC
TRBV9	-	-	TRBJ2-5	CASSAQGLGTQETQYF	TGTGCCAGCAGCGCTCAGGGGTTAGGCACACAAGAGACCCAGTACTTC
TRBV27	-	TRBD1	TRBJ2-3	CASRRRTGGRDTQYF	TGTGCCAGCAGAAGACGGACAGGGGGCAGGGATACGCAGTATTTT
TRBV5-1	-	TRBD1	TRBJ1-6	CASSDRTGEDSPLHF	TGCGCCAGCAGCGACCGGACAGGGGAGGATTCACCCCTCCACTTT